Below, 3 T cell receptor beta chains from the same sample are listed, as sequenced in a study of T cells after yellow fever vaccination. TCRdb reprocessed the 5' RACE reads with MiXCR, giving one entry per CDR3 protein. In the table there are more than 350,000 distinct CDR3 sequences, roughly 11% of which are singletons. The sample in question was PBMCs, obtained on the day of the first yellow fever vaccination. All receptors derive from a man between 18 and 29 years old who received the YFV17D yellow fever vaccine.

The chain has TRBV5-4 and TRBJ2-7; the D gene is possibly TRBD1 (5 bases). The CDR3 totals 13 residues. The germline V gene has CDR1 SGHNT and CDR2 YYREEE (reference sequence). V lost 1 base, J lost 5 bases, and 10 bases lay in between. The CDR3 region has the DNA TGTGCCAGCAGCTTGATGGCAGGGAACGAGCAGTACGTC. It specifies CASSLMAGNEQYV.

The gene calls are TRBV7-3 and TRBJ2-2, with TRBD1 matching 8 bases. V was pared by 3 bases and J by 7 bases, with 4 bases of the junction left unmatched. Germline V CDR1 and CDR2: SGHTA, FQGTGA. The CDR3 has 14 residues. The CDR3 region has the DNA TGTGCCAGCAGCTTCCAGGGGGCGGGCGGGGAGCTGTTTTTT. This encodes CASSFQGAGGELFF.

The V gene is TRBV7-8, the J gene TRBJ2-3, with 7 nucleotides matching TRBD2. The CDR3 loop spans 19 amino acids. V was clipped by 0 bases and J by 5 bases; unmatched bases: 17. The V gene's germline CDR1 is SGHVS and CDR2 FQNEAQ. In DNA, the CDR3 is TGTGCCAGCAGCTTAGCACTGGCAGGGAGGGCGGGATTGGTAGATACGCAGTATTTT. It is translated as CASSLALAGRAGLVDTQYF. The whole variable domain, filled in from reference TRBV7-8 and TRBJ2-3, reads GAGVSQSPRYKVAKRGQDVALRCDPISGHVSLFWYQQALGQGPEFLTYFQNEAQLDKSGLPSDRFFAERPEGSVSTLKIQRTQQEDSAVYLCASSLALAGRAGLVDTQYFGPGTRLTVL.